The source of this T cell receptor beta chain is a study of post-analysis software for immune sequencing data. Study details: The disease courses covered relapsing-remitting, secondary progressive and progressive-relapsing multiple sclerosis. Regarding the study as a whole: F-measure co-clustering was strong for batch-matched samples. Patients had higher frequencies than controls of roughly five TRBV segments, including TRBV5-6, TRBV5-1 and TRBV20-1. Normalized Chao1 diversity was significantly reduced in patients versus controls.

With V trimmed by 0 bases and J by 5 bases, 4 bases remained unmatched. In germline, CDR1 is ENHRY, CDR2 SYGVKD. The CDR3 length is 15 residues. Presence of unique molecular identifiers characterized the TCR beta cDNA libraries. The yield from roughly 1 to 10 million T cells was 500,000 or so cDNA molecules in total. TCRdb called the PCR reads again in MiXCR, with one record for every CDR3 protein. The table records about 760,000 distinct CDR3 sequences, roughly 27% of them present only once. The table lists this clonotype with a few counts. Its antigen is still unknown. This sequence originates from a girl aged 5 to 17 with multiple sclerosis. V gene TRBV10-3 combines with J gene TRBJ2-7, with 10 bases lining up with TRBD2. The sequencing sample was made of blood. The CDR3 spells CAISESASGSHEQYF. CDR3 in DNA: TGTGCCATCAGTGAGTCGGCTAGCGGGAGTCACGAGCAGTACTTC.